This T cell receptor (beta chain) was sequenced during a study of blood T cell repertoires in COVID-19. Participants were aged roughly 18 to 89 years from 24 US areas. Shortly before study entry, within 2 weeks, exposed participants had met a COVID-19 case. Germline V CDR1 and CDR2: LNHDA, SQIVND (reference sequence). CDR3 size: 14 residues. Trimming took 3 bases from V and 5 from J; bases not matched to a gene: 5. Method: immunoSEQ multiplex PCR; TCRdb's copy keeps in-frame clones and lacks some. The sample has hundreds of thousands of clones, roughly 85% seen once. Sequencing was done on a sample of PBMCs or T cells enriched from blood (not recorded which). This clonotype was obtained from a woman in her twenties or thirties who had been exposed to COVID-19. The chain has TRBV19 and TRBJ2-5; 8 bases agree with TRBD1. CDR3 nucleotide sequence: TGTGCCAGTAGTATTTCGGGACAGGTCGAGACCCAGTACTTC. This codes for CASSISGQVETQYF.